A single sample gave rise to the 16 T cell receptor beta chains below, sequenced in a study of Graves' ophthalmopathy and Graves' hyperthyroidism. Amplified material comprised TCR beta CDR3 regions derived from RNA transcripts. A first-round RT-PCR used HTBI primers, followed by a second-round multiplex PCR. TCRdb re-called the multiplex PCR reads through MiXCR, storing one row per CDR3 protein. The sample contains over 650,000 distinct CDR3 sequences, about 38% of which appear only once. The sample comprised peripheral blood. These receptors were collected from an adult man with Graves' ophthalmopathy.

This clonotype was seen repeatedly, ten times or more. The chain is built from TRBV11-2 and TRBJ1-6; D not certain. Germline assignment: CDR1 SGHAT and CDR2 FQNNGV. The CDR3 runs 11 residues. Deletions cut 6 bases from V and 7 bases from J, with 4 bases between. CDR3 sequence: CASSQNSPLHF. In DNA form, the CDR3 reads TGTGCCAGCAGTCAAAATTCACCCCTCCACTTT.

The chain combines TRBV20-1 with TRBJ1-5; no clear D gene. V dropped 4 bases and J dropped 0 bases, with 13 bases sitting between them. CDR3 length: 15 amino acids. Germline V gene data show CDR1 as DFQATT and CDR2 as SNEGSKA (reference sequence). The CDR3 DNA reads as TGCAGTGCTACCCTTGGGAGCTATAGCAATCAGCCCCAGCATTTT. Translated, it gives CSATLGSYSNQPQHF.

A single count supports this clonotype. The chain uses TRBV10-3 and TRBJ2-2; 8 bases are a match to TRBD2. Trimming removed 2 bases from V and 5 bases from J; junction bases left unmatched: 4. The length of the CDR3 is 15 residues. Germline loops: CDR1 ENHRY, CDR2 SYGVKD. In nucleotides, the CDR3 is TGTGCCATCAGTGAGCCCGGGACTAGTACCGGGGAGCTGTTTTTT. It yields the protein CAISEPGTSTGELFF.

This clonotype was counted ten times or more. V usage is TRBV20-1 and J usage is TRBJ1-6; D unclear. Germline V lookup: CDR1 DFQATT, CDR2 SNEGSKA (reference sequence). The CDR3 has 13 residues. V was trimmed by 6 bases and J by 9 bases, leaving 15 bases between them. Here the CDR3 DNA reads TGCAGTGCCTACCTGACGGGGAGTTCACCCCTCCACTTT. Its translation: CSAYLTGSSPLHF.

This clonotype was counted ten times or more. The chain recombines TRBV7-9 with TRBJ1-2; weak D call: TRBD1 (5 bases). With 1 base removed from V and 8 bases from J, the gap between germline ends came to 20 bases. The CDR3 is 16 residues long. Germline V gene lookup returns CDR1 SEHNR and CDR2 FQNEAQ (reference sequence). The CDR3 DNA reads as TGTGCCAGCAGCTTAGGAGCGGGTCAGGGCCCTAGGGGCTACACCTTC. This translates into CASSLGAGQGPRGYTF.

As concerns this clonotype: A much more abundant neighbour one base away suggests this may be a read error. This CDR3 reads CASSISSGGGEPFF. The CDR3 DNA is TGTGCCAGTAGTATCTCGTCGGGCGGTGGGGAGCCGTTTTTT. The chain carries TRBV19 and TRBJ2-2, with D possibly TRBD2 on 5 matching bases. The V gene's germline CDR1 is LNHDA and CDR2 SQIVND (reference sequence). This CDR3 region has 14 residues.

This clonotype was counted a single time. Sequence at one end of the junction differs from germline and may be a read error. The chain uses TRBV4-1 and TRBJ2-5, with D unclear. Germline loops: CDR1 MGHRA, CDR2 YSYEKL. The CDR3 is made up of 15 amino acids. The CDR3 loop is CASSQDWVGEENQYF. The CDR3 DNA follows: TGCGCCAGCAGCCAAGATTGGGTAGGTGAGGAGAACCAGTACTTC.

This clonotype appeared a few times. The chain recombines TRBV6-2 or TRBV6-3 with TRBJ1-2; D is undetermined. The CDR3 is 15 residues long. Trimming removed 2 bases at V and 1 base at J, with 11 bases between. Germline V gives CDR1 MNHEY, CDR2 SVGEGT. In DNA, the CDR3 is TGTGCCAGCAGTTACGGGGAAGACGGTAACTATGGCTACACCTTC. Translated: CASSYGEDGNYGYTF.

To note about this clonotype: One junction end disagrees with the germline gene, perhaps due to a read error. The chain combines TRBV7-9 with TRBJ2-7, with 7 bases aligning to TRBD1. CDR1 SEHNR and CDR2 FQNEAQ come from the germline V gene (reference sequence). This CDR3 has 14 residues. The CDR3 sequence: CTSRKGQVAYEQYF. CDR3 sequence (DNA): TGTACCAGCCGCAAAGGACAGGTCGCCTACGAGCAGTACTTC.

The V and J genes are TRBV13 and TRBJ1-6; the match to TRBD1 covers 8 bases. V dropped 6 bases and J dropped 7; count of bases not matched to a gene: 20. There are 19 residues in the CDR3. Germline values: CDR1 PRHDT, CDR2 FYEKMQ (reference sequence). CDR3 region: CASSRCQPSGGARNSPLHF. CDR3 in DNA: TGTGCCAGCAGTCGCTGCCAGCCATCAGGGGGCGCGAGGAATTCACCCCTCCACTTT.

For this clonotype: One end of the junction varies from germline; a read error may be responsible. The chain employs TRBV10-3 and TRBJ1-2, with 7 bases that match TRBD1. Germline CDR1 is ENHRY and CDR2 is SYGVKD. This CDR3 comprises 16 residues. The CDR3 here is CASSYVGTEANYGYTF. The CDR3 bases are TGTGCCAGCAGTTACGTCGGGACAGAAGCGAACTATGGCTACACCTTC.

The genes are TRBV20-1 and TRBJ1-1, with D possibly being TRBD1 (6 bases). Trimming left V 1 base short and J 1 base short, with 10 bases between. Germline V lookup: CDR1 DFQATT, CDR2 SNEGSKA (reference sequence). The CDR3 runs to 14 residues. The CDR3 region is CSARAGGKNTEAFF. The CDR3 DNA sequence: TGCAGTGCTAGAGCCGGGGGCAAGAACACTGAAGCTTTCTTT.

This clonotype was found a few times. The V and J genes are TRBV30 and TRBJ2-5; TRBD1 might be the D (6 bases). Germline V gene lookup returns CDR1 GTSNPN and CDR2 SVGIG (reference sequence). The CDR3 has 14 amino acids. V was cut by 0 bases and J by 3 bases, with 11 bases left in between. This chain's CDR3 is CAWSVQRQEETQYF. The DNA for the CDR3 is TGTGCCTGGAGTGTACAGCGACAGGAAGAGACCCAGTACTTC.

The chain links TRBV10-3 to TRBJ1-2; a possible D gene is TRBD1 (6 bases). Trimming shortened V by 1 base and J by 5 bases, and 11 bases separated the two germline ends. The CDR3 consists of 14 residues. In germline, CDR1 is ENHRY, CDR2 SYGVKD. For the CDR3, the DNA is TGTGCCATCAGTGAGTGGGACATGGCTTATGGCTACACCTTC. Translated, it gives CAISEWDMAYGYTF.

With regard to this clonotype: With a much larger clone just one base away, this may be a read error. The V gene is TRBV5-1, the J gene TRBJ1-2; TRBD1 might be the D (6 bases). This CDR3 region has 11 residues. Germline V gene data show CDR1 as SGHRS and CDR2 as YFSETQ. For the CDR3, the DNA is TGCGCCAGGGAGGGGGGCTATGACTACACCTTC. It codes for CAREGGYDYTF.

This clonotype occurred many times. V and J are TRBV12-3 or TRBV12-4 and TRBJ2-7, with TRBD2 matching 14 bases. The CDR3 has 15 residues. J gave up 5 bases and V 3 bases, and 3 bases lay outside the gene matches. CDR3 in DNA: TGTGCCAGCAGTTTCCCGGGACTAGCGGGAGACGAGCAGTACTTC. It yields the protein CASSFPGLAGDEQYF.